This T cell receptor beta chain is from a study of beta chain features in type 1 diabetes (dated by TCRdb to the late 2010s). Broadly, across the study: Patients and healthy donors did not differ in mean age, gender distribution, total cell number or subset yield. A total of under 120,000,000 sorted cells were examined across all samples, and RNA yield correlated strongly with the number of cells per subset. Regulatory and stem cell-like memory subsets were obtained from only 8 patients and about eight healthy donors, while naive and central memory subsets were obtained from all 30 or so donors. The study compared the TCRB repertoires of sorted circulating CD4+ T cell subsets in recently diagnosed type 1 diabetes patients with those in matched healthy donors.

The sample holds many counts of this clone. Its antigen target is currently unknown. Base qualities are missing; no much larger clone stands one base away. Each donor gave one peripheral blood draw, roughly 110 mL on average, collected into heparinised tubes. Naive, central memory, regulatory and stem cell-like memory CD4+ T cells were sorted on a BD FACSAria II using a panel including CD45RO, CCR7, CD25, CD127, CD95 and CD27. A purity above 95% was achieved for all sorted populations. PBMCs were isolated right away by Lymphoprep density gradient centrifugation and were stained directly, without culture. So that batch effects would be minimized, each experiment stained and sorted samples in pairs, pairing one healthy donor with one patient. Its CDR3 holds 13 amino acids, cysteine through phenylalanine. This entry keeps only the CDR3 DNA: 39 bases, framed from base 1. According to the germline V gene (reference sequence), CDR1 reads GTSNPN and CDR2 reads SVGIG. Trimming at the junction amounts to 5 bases on V and 0 bases on J, and the germline ends lie 8 bases apart.

The full study reports these points: At VDJ recombination sites, type 1 diabetes patients had fewer insertions and more deleted nucleotides, which implies abnormalities in thymic rearrangement. Because cDNA was sequenced instead of genomic DNA, highly expressing activated cells could be over-represented, though the groups showed no difference in activation or CD3 levels. Only small numbers of individuals were included in the HLA sub-analyses, which left unresolved whether HLA type had any influence on TCRB rearrangement. Naive, central memory and regulatory TCRB repertoires appeared more similar among patients than among healthy donors. A moderate but significant shortening of TCRB CDR3 length was observed in type 1 diabetes patients in all four CD4+ subsets. Shorter templates might be favored by PCR, yet because patient and control samples were amplified and corrected together, any such skew would affect both groups equally.

All of the isolated RNA was reverse transcribed with the High Capacity cDNA Reverse Transcription Kit, so expressed TCRB transcripts were sequenced. Deep immunoSEQ sequencing was performed on naive, central memory and regulatory T cell samples, with an average of approximately 3.9 million total reads per sample. Sorted cells were lysed in RLT buffer and RNA was extracted with DNase-treated RNeasy Micro or Mini kits, depending on cell number. Each cell subset was processed on its own to prevent cross-contamination, while patient and healthy donor samples were processed together. The immunoSEQ multiplex PCR was used to amplify TCRB sequences from cDNA, yielding 87-bp fragments that span the CDR3 region. Amplicons were sequenced on the Illumina HiSeq platform. Per the source publication's procedure: PCR bias was corrected computationally using synthetic template baselines, and reads within Hamming distance 2 were collapsed, with unmergeable singletons discarded. By aligning reads against IMGT, V, D and J genes, CDR3 length, and insertions or deletions at six rearrangement sites were assigned. Within each subset, clonotype counts were normalized to the number of sorted cells before true diversity and Gini coefficients were calculated with the tcR R package. The overlap coefficient, calculated on TCRB nucleotide sequences, was used to quantify repertoire sharing. TCRdb carries this immuneACCESS record with in-frame sequences only. Its versions omit some clonotypes, under half of them owing to an unresolved V gene in the studies checked, with the rest unexplained. The DNA was the basis for D and trimming; V, J and clone size are from that table. Here the sample has about 290,000 clones; about 8.5% occur a single time. The biggest ten clones account for 1% of the sample.

The chain employs TRBV30 and TRBJ2-4; the D segment cannot be called with confidence. Material for sequencing was central memory CD4+ T cells from blood. This receptor was obtained from a woman under 30 in good health. The CDR3 corresponds to CAWCSQAKNIQYF. The bases are TGTGCCTGGTGTAGCCAAGCCAAAAACATTCAGTACTTC.